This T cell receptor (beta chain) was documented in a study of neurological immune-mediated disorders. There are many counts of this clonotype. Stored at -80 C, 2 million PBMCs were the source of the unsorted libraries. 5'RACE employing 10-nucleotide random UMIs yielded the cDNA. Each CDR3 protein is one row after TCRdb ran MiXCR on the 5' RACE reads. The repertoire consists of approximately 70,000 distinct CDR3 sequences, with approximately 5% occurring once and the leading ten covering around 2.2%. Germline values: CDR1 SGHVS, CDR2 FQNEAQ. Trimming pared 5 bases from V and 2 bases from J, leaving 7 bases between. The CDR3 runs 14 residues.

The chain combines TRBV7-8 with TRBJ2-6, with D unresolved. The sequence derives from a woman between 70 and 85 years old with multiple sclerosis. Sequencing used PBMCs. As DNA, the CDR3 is TGTGCCAGCAGCCTCCGGACTGGGGCCAACGTCCTGACTTTC. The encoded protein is CASSLRTGANVLTF.